What follows are 13 T cell receptor beta chains derived from one specimen sequenced in a study of T cell clones after liver transplantation. Using immunoSEQ multiplex PCR, the repertoire was profiled, and TCRdb retains in-frame clones only, with some absent. This table holds about 70,000 clones, 75% to 90% found once. The specimen comprised CD4+ T cells from blood, sampled 12 months after liver transplant. The receptors were sampled from a human patient who received a liver transplant. Certain T cells may be donor cells from the graft.

V gene TRBV7-2 combines with J gene TRBJ2-2; D call uncertain. Germline CDR1 and CDR2: SGHTA and FQGNSA. Trimming stripped 3 bases from V and 0 bases from J, with 14 bases between. The CDR3 loop spans 17 amino acids. The CDR3 region is CASSFNRGKANTGELFF. DNA for the CDR3: TGTGCCAGCAGCTTTAATAGAGGAAAGGCGAACACCGGGGAGCTGTTTTTT.

The gene calls are TRBV6-4 and TRBJ1-5; TRBD1 is a possible D gene (6 bases). Germline V gene lookup returns CDR1 MRHNA and CDR2 SNTAGT. The CDR3 consists of 13 residues. Trimming pared 5 bases from V and 6 bases from J, leaving 11 bases between. In DNA form, the CDR3 reads TGTGCCAGCAGTCACAGGGCAGGTCAGCCCCAGCATTTT. Amino acid sequence: CASSHRAGQPQHF.

The chain couples TRBV5-1 to TRBJ2-7; 8 bases line up with TRBD1. The trim removed 3 bases at V and 2 bases at J, leaving 4 bases unmatched. The CDR3 runs to 14 residues. Germline loops: CDR1 SGHRS, CDR2 YFSETQ. The CDR3 here is CASSSDRGPYEQYF. The CDR3 nucleotides are TGCGCCAGCAGCTCCGACAGGGGCCCCTACGAGCAGTACTTC.

This sequence joins TRBV6-1 and TRBJ2-7; 7 bases fit TRBD2. With 5 bases clipped from V and 0 bases from J, the junction kept 7 bases outside the gene matches. CDR1 and CDR2 (germline): MNHNS, SASEGT. This CDR3 spans 15 amino acids. The CDR3 protein is CASSQRDSNSYEQYF. The CDR3 nucleotides are TGTGCCAGCAGTCAGCGGGACTCCAACTCCTACGAGCAGTACTTC.

The gene calls are TRBV7-8 and TRBJ2-3; D remains ambiguous. The CDR3 runs 17 residues. CDR1 is SGHVS and CDR2 is FQNEAQ in the germline V gene. Trimming shortened V by 0 bases and J by 2 bases, and 15 bases separated the two germline ends. The CDR3: CASSLASPSELTDTQYF. The CDR3 bases are TGTGCCAGCAGCTTAGCGAGTCCGAGTGAGCTCACAGATACGCAGTATTTT.

This clone was detected once. This chain uses TRBV15 with TRBJ1-4; D uncertain. V was clipped by 1 base and J by 8 bases, with 8 bases between them. Germline CDR1 reads LNHNV; CDR2 reads YYDKDF (reference sequence). The CDR3 totals 13 residues. The CDR3 protein is CATSRALTEKLFF. CDR3 DNA: TGTGCCACCAGCAGAGCCCTGACCGAAAAACTGTTTTTT.

This clone was observed a handful of times. The chain links TRBV9 to TRBJ2-3; 8 nucleotides match TRBD1. CDR3 length equals 15 residues. The V and J ends lost 3 bases and 0 bases, in that order; junction bases with no gene match: 3. Germline values: CDR1 SGDLS, CDR2 YYNGEE. The CDR3 DNA reads TGTGCCAGCAGCGCCGGGACAGGTAGCACAGATACGCAGTATTTT. Its translation: CASSAGTGSTDTQYF.

The rearrangement joins TRBV4-2 to TRBJ1-5; TRBD1 is a possible D gene (6 bases). Trimming took off 3 bases at V and 0 bases at J, with 24 bases between the two ends. In germline, CDR1 is LGHNA, CDR2 YNFKEQ. The CDR3 totals 20 residues. The CDR3 sequence: CASSHSWGGPPGLSNQPQHF. CDR3 sequence (DNA): TGTGCCAGCAGCCATTCCTGGGGGGGCCCCCCCGGCCTTAGCAATCAGCCCCAGCATTTT.

The chain couples TRBV19 to TRBJ2-2; no clear D gene. Germline V lookup: CDR1 LNHDA, CDR2 SQIVND (reference sequence). The CDR3 contains 16 residues. V lost 8 bases and J lost 5, with 21 bases in between. The CDR3 loop is CASGKPRTTRTGELFF. The CDR3 nucleotides read TGTGCCAGTGGGAAGCCTCGGACGACCCGGACCGGGGAGCTGTTTTTT.

This chain joins TRBV10-3 and TRBJ1-5; D gene uncertain. The CDR3 consists of 14 residues. Trimming pared 3 bases from V and 7 bases from J, leaving 13 bases between. Germline CDR1 ENHRY, CDR2 SYGVKD. The CDR3 reads CAISEAGREQPQHF. The CDR3 DNA follows: TGTGCCATCAGTGAAGCCGGAAGGGAGCAGCCCCAGCATTTT.

This clone was seen once. The J gene is TRBJ1-5, the V gene TRBV6-5, with D possibly being TRBD1 (5 bases). Per the germline V gene, CDR1 is MNHEY and CDR2 is SVGAGI. V gave up 5 bases and J gave up 0 bases, with 8 bases separating them. The CDR3 covers 14 residues. In nucleotides, the CDR3 is TGTGCCAGCAGTCGGGACGGTAGCAATCAGCCCCAGCATTTT. It is translated as CASSRDGSNQPQHF.

The chain's CDR3 is CAWSVNNEQFF. In nucleotides, the CDR3 is TGTGCCTGGAGTGTAAACAATGAGCAGTTCTTC. V and J are TRBV30 and TRBJ2-1, with no clear D. CDR1 is GTSNPN, CDR2 SVGIG, per germline (reference sequence). This CDR3 region has 11 residues. Trimming stripped 0 bases from V and 5 bases from J, with 2 bases between.

The chain is built from TRBV6-5 and TRBJ2-1; TRBD2 matches at 10 bases. CDR1 and CDR2 from the germline V gene are MNHEY and SVGAGI. This CDR3 contains 15 residues. Trimming cost V 5 bases and J 4 bases; bases outside gene matches: 5. Here the CDR3 DNA reads TGTGCCAGCAGTGCCCGACTAGCGGGTTACAATGAGCAGTTCTTC. It encodes CASSARLAGYNEQFF.